Listed below are T cell receptor beta chains from one sample, sequenced in a study of shared clonotypes between healthy human individuals. Repertoires were generated with immunoSEQ multiplex PCR, while TCRdb's copy carries only in-frame clones and drops some. The sample contains approximately 1,000,000 clones, about 72% of which appear only once. The specimen sequenced was memory CD4+ T cells from PBMCs. These receptors all come from a man between 18 and 35 years old in good health. Some clones in this sample may be carry-over from other donors' samples. Each CDR3 is given with its conserved first and last residue. A D gene is named only where the DNA matches it firmly. Expanded clones get a size class; other rows say once, few or many, or leave the size out.

CDR3: CASTSPNKNADTQYF; DNA: TGCGCCAGCACCTCCCCTAATAAGAACGCAGATACGCAGTATTTT; J: TRBJ2-3; D: NA; V: TRBV23-1; size: NA
CDR3: CASYQGLGTGELFF; DNA: TGTGCCAGCTATCAGGGGCTGGGAACCGGGGAGCTGTTTTTT; J: TRBJ2-2; D: NA; V: TRBV2; size: NA
CDR3: CASSQQGGVDTQYF; DNA: TGTGCCAGCAGCCAACAGGGTGGGGTGGATACGCAGTATTTT; J: TRBJ2-3; D: NA; V: TRBV9; size: NA
CDR3: CASSPNRPYEQYF; DNA: TGTGCCAGCAGCCCTAACCGACCCTACGAGCAGTACTTC; J: TRBJ2-7; D: NA; V: TRBV7-2; size: few
CDR3: CASRPVTNTGELFF; DNA: TGTGCCAGTAGACCAGTGACGAACACCGGGGAGCTGTTTTTT; J: TRBJ2-2; D: NA; V: TRBV19; size: NA
CDR3: CASSYLAGAGEQYF; DNA: TGTGCCAGCAGTTATCTAGCGGGAGCCGGCGAGCAGTACTTC; J: TRBJ2-7; D: TRBD2; V: TRBV6-6; size: once
CDR3: CASRWGDSEKLFF; DNA: TGTGCCAGCAGATGGGGCGACAGTGAAAAACTGTTTTTT; J: TRBJ1-4; D: NA; V: TRBV6-4; size: NA
CDR3: CASSNRANTEAFF; DNA: TGTGCCAGCAGTAACAGGGCGAACACTGAAGCTTTCTTT; J: TRBJ1-1; D: NA; V: TRBV6-1; size: NA
CDR3: CASSVGPASYEQYF; DNA: TGTGCCAGCAGCGTAGGCCCGGCCTCCTACGAGCAGTACTTC; J: TRBJ2-7; D: NA; V: TRBV9; size: NA
CDR3: CASSLRGGSQTQHF; DNA: TGTGCCAGCAGCTTAAGGGGGGGTAGTCAGACCCAGCATTTT; J: TRBJ1-5; D: NA; V: TRBV7-2; size: few
CDR3: CASSLTGTSSYNEQFF; DNA: TGCGCCAGCAGCCTTACCGGGACTAGCTCCTACAATGAGCAGTTCTTC; J: TRBJ2-1; D: TRBD2; V: TRBV5-1; size: once
CDR3: CAISDQSASGSYEQYF; DNA: TGTGCCATCAGTGATCAGTCGGCTAGCGGGAGCTACGAGCAGTACTTC; J: TRBJ2-7; D: TRBD2; V: TRBV10-3; size: NA
CDR3: CASSWGYAEAFF; DNA: TGTGCCAGCAGCTGGGGATACGCTGAAGCTTTCTTT; J: TRBJ1-1; D: NA; V: TRBV5-4; size: NA
CDR3: CASSGGTQQETQYF; DNA: TGCGCCAGCAGCGGGGGGACTCAACAAGAGACCCAGTACTTC; J: TRBJ2-5; D: NA; V: TRBV5-1; size: NA
CDR3: CAWTTGFSGNTIYF; DNA: TGTGCCTGGACTACAGGGTTTTCTGGAAACACCATATATTTT; J: TRBJ1-3; D: NA; V: TRBV30; size: NA
CDR3: CASSLARSGAGGYTF; DNA: TGTGCCAGCAGCTTAGCGAGAAGCGGCGCCGGTGGCTACACCTTC; J: TRBJ1-2; D: NA; V: TRBV7-2; size: NA
CDR3: CASSDQRGGANTEAFF; DNA: TGTGCCAGCAGCGACCAGAGGGGGGGGGCTAACACTGAAGCTTTCTTT; J: TRBJ1-1; D: NA; V: TRBV9; size: NA